The 14 T cell receptor beta chains below come from one sample, sequenced in a study of regulatory T cells. Amplification used 52 TRBV primers and 13 TRBJ primers. TCRdb keeps only in-frame clones here, not all; method: immunoSEQ multiplex PCR. The data hold roughly 32,000 clones, with over 75% observed a single time. Study observations and caveats: Hydrophobic residues at CDR3 positions 6 and 7 were enriched in conventional CD4+ T cells of CD3G-deficient patients.

The antigens for these receptors are not known. The source material was conventional CD4+ T cells sorted from blood. These TCRs come from a person between 18 and 30 years old with CD3G deficiency.

The V gene is TRBV6-1, the J gene TRBJ2-2; D is uncertain. Between the trimmed V and J ends, which lost 7 bases and 5 bases, there was a span of 14 bases. Germline CDR1 MNHNS, CDR2 SASEGT. There are 14 residues in the CDR3. CDR3 sequence: CASTQTRWTGELFF. In DNA form, the CDR3 reads TGTGCCAGCACACAGACTCGGTGGACCGGGGAGCTGTTTTTT.

This clone came up once. The gene calls are TRBV6-1 and TRBJ2-1; 13 positions agree with TRBD2. The J segment lost 8 bases and the V segment lost 4 bases, leaving 5 bases of the junction unmatched. CDR1 MNHNS and CDR2 SASEGT come from the germline V gene. This CDR3 is 15 amino acids long. The CDR3 is CASSALLAGGYEQFF. As DNA, the CDR3 is TGTGCCAGCAGTGCTTTACTAGCGGGAGGGTATGAGCAGTTCTTC.

This clone was recorded only once. V usage is TRBV18 and J usage is TRBJ1-6, with D hard to call. The CDR3 totals 15 residues. Per germline, CDR1 KGHSH and CDR2 LQKENI. V shed 4 bases and J shed 5 bases, with 12 bases lying between them. CDR3 bases: TGTGCCAGCTCACTCACGGACGGTGATAATTCACCCCTCCACTTT. It codes for CASSLTDGDNSPLHF.

This chain uses TRBV28 with TRBJ2-3; D not certain. In germline, CDR1 is MDHEN, CDR2 SYDVKM. V was shortened by 6 bases and J by 3 bases, with 13 bases between the two germline ends. This CDR3 comprises 14 residues. In nucleotides, the CDR3 is TGTGCCAGCAGCCCCCTGGTGGTGACAGATACGCAGTATTTT. Protein product: CASSPLVVTDTQYF.

About this clone itself: Germline and junction disagree at one end, which may indicate a read error. Within the sample, other DNA sequences also encode this same CDR3. The chain is built from TRBV7-9 and TRBJ2-7; maybe TRBD1 (5 bases). CDR1 is SEHNR and CDR2 is FQNEAQ in the germline V gene (reference sequence). This CDR3 contains 12 residues. As DNA, the CDR3 is TGTGCTAGCAGCTTAGCAGGGCAGAAGCAGTACTTC. Translation gives CASSLAGQKQYF.

The chain has TRBV23-1 and TRBJ2-1, with 11 positions matching TRBD2. TRBV23-1 is identified as an open reading frame with a role that is uncertain. The CDR3 is 18 residues long. V gave up 3 bases and J gave up 2 bases; unmatched junction bases: 9. CDR3 in DNA: TGCGCCAGCAGTCATTCGATTACTAGCGGGAGCCCCTACAATGAGCAGTTCTTC. It encodes CASSHSITSGSPYNEQFF.

This rearrangement joins TRBV28 to TRBJ2-2, with TRBD2 as a possible D gene (5 bases). Between the trimmed V and J ends, which lost 6 bases and 5 bases, there was a span of 16 bases. Germline V gene sequence: CDR1 MDHEN, CDR2 SYDVKM. This CDR3 spans 15 amino acids. In DNA, the CDR3 is TGTGCCAGCAGCCGCACTAGAGGGCGAACCGGGGAGCTGTTTTTT. It yields the protein CASSRTRGRTGELFF.

The chain combines TRBV6-1 with TRBJ1-5, with D unclear. V lost 1 base and J 1 base, leaving 8 bases between the germline ends. This CDR3 is 15 amino acids long. Germline CDR1 is MNHNS and CDR2 is SASEGT. DNA of the CDR3: TGTGCCAGCAGTGAAGGGGTCCTCAGCAATCAGCCCCAGCATTTT. Protein product: CASSEGVLSNQPQHF.

This clone was counted once. V gene TRBV5-1 combines with J gene TRBJ1-6; 7 nucleotides match TRBD1. The CDR3 is made up of 13 amino acids. CDR1 and CDR2 (germline): SGHRS, YFSETQ. Trimming at V came to 0 bases and at J to 14 bases, leaving 5 bases not matched to a gene. The CDR3 coding sequence is TGCGCCAGCAGCTTGGGCAGGGGGGAAGCCCTCCACTTT. Protein sequence: CASSLGRGEALHF.

The chain recombines TRBV7-9 with TRBJ1-4; TRBD1 might be the D (6 bases). The germline V gene encodes CDR1 SEHNR and CDR2 FQNEAQ (reference sequence). Trimming took off 5 bases at V and 8 bases at J, with 9 bases between the two ends. This CDR3 spans 12 amino acids. As DNA, the CDR3 is TGTGCCAGCAGCCTAGGGGGGGAAAAACTGTTTTTT. Translation gives CASSLGGEKLFF.

The chain combines TRBV11-2 with TRBJ1-1; 7 bases line up with TRBD1. V gave up 3 bases and J gave up 5 bases; unmatched junction bases: 3. The germline CDR1 and CDR2 sequences are SGHAT and FQNNGV. The CDR3 contains 13 residues. CDR3 nucleotide sequence: TGTGCCAGCAGCTTGAGGGGGCGAACTGAAGCTTTCTTT. This gives the protein CASSLRGRTEAFF.

This chain uses TRBV19 with TRBJ1-5; TRBD1 agrees at 11 bases. Trimming cost V 6 bases and J 5 bases; bases outside gene matches: 0. Germline V gene sequence: CDR1 LNHDA, CDR2 SQIVND (reference sequence). This CDR3 is built from 13 residues. CDR3 residues: CASRGQGDQPQHF. CDR3 sequence (DNA): TGTGCCAGTAGGGGACAGGGGGATCAGCCCCAGCATTTT.

The genes are TRBV7-6 and TRBJ2-7; a weak D match, TRBD2 (6 bases). The CDR3 runs 20 residues. V was shortened by 1 base and J by 5 bases, with 30 bases between the two germline ends. Germline CDR1 and CDR2: SGHVS and FNYEAQ. The CDR3 sequence is CASSLVPPGSGVSLGNEQYF. As DNA, the CDR3 is TGTGCCAGCAGCTTAGTTCCACCCGGTTCGGGGGTCTCCCTTGGGAACGAGCAGTACTTC. The full variable domain, its missing parts supplied by reference TRBV7-6 and TRBJ2-7, is GAGVSQSPRYKVTKRGQDVALRCDPISGHVSLYWYRQALGQGPEFLTYFNYEAQQDKSGLPNDRFSAERPEGSISTLTIQRTEQRDSAMYRCASSLVPPGSGVSLGNEQYFGPGTRLTVT.

V gene TRBV10-2 combines with J gene TRBJ2-3; D may match TRBD1 or TRBD2 (5 bases each). The CDR3 spans 14 residues. Germline values: CDR1 WSHSY, CDR2 SAAADI. Between the trimmed V and J ends, which lost 5 bases and 0 bases, there was a span of 9 bases. The DNA for the CDR3 is TGCGCCAGCAGTCGGTGGGGGAGCACAGATACGCAGTATTTT. It specifies CASSRWGSTDTQYF.